A single TCR beta chain is shown here with its context. This entry belongs to a study of blood T cell repertoires in COVID-19. Across the study: Researchers got acute and convalescent COVID-19 samples from the United States, Italy and Spain.

Only in-frame clones appear in the TCRdb table, and some are missing; sequencing was by immunoSEQ multiplex PCR. The sample lists about 80,000 clones, about 87% occurring once. The sample consisted of peripheral blood. The sequence was obtained from a woman of 80 years or more with acute or convalescent COVID-19.

The chain's CDR3 is CASSSPQGAYNSPLHF. CDR3 bases: TGTGCCAGCAGTTCCCCACAGGGCGCCTATAATTCACCCCTCCACTTT. The chain employs TRBV27 and TRBJ1-6; D possibly corresponds to TRBD1 (6 bases). The CDR3 has 16 amino acids. V was cut by 4 bases and J by 2 bases, with 12 bases left in between. CDR1 and CDR2 (germline): MNHEY, SMNVEV (reference sequence).